Sequencing of this T cell receptor beta chain was carried out in a study of shared clonotypes between healthy human individuals. Study-wide results and caveats: Few donors restricted represented genetic and exposure-history diversity.

TCRdb's table, derived via immunoSEQ multiplex PCR, lists solely in-frame clones and lacks some. The repertoire holds over 750,000 clones, with roughly 96% as singletons. As for this clone: What it binds is unknown.

This CDR3 contains 15 residues. V lost 3 bases and J lost 1, with 9 bases in between. Germline assignment: CDR1 PRHDT and CDR2 FYEKMQ (reference sequence). Terminally differentiated effector memory CD45RA+ cells were left out of the naive CD8 fraction, which was CD45RO-negative and positively selected for CCR7. Material for sequencing was naive CD8+ T cells sorted from blood. The clonotype was recovered from a man aged 25 to 40 in good health. V and J are TRBV13 and TRBJ2-2; D might be TRBD1 (6 bases). The CDR3 here is CASSFSGENTGELFF. The CDR3 DNA sequence: TGTGCCAGCAGCTTTTCAGGGGAGAACACCGGGGAGCTGTTTTTT.